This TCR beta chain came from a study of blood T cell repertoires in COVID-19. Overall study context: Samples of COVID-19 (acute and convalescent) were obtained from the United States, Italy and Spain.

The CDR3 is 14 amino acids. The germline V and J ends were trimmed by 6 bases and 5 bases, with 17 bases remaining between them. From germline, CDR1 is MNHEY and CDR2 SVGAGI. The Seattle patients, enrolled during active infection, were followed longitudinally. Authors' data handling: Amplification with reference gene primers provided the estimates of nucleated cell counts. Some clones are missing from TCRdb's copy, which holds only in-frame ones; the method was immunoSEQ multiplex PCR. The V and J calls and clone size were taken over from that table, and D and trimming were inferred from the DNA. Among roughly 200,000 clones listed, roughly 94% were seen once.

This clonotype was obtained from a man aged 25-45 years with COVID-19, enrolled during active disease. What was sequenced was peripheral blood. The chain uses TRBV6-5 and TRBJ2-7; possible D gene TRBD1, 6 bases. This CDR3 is CASSSTGLPNEQYF. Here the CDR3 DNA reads TGTGCCAGCAGCTCCACAGGGTTACCGAACGAGCAGTACTTC.